What follows is one T cell receptor beta chain and its context. This receptor's antigen is unknown. Per-nucleotide qualities are absent, and no much larger clonotype sits a single base away. These data originate in a study of control samples from healthy donors and cancer patients (dated by TCRdb to the early 2020s). Inclusive of the bounding cysteine and phenylalanine, the CDR3 is 14 residues long. The retained sequence is limited to the CDR3, 42 bases, with the frame set at the first base. V is cut back by 8 bases and J by 4 bases, with 6 bases in the junction unmatched. Sequences WSHSY (CDR1) and SAAADI (CDR2) are obtained from the germline V gene. Library prep was done by the immunoSEQ multiplex PCR assay. What TCRdb holds here is the immuneACCESS table cut down to in-frame rearrangements. Part of the clones is not present; checked against another copy, under half of the missing clones reflect an unresolved V gene, and the others are unexplained. The sample has some 94,000 clones on record, approximately 88% of them singletons. The ten largest clones add up to about 10% of the sample.

Sequencing was carried out using PBMCs. This sequence originates from a woman aged 45 to 65 with colorectal cancer. The chain is made from TRBV10-2 and TRBJ2-2, with TRBD1 matching 8 junction bases. Read as DNA, the sequence is TGCGCCAGCGCGGACAGGGTCCTCACCGGGGAGCTGTTTTTT. Its amino acids are CASADRVLTGELFF.